This T cell receptor beta chain appears in the sequencing data of a study of blood T cells in healthy people across ages. CDR3 length equals 16 residues. Germline V gene sequence: CDR1 MDHEN, CDR2 SYDVKM. Overall study findings and caveats: Unknown CMV status may confound age-related changes in expanded clones. Any conclusive comparison of naive versus antigen-experienced cells was prevented by using unsorted PBMCs.

Notes on this clonotype: Its target is unknown. Compared with germline, one end of the junction differs, possibly owing to a read error.

About 10 milliliters of peripheral blood were drawn from each donor into EDTA-treated tubes. The study isolated at least 6.5 million PBMCs from each sample. The authors ran a second PCR of about 7 to 11 cycles using a sample-barcoded 5' primer and a J-beta primer mix. TCRdb re-derived calls from the 5' RACE reads in MiXCR, one entry per CDR3 protein. Among hundreds of thousands of distinct CDR3 sequences listed, approximately 43% were seen once. The genes are TRBV28 and TRBJ2-1; 8 positions match TRBD1. What was sequenced was blood. The clonotype originates from a woman aged 60-75 years in good health. Written as DNA, the CDR3 is TGTGCCAGCAGCCTACCAGGACAGGGCTTCTACAAGGAGCAGTTCTTC. Translated, it gives CASSLPGQGFYKEQFF.